The sequence of this T cell receptor beta chain was determined in a study of T cells in localized non-small cell lung cancer (dated by TCRdb to the early 2020s). Regarding the complete study: T cell repertoires of approximately 250 early-stage NSCLC patients were analyzed, with tumors being compared against uninvolved tumor-adjacent lungs. The cohort comprised some 240 treatment-naïve NSCLC patients with resected, localized lung tumors. A mean age of around 66 years was recorded for the NSCLC patients, of whom some 130 were male and 95 to 110 were female. Study-wide conclusions, independent of this receptor: Since the design was exploratory, TCR variables were selected using unadjusted p-values with no false-discovery rate correction. A median of around 50 of the top 100 tumor clones were detected in paired uninvolved adjacent lung, and around 30 of these tumor clones were also found among the top 100 clones of the paired uninvolved adjacent lung. Higher blood T cell density associated with longer overall survival, while higher adjacent-lung clonality associated with shorter survival. Because multi-region sequencing of the tumors was not done, intratumor heterogeneity could not be ruled out. Uninvolved tumor-adjacent lung showed the highest T cell clonality, higher than tumor, which suggests more focused antigenic responses in the uninvolved tumor-adjacent lung.

The trim is 0 bases for V and 3 bases for J, with a gap of 5 bases between the germline ends. The CDR3 measures 14 amino acids from cysteine to phenylalanine. Just CDR3 DNA is preserved here, 42 bases in frame from base 1. The CDR1 and CDR2 encoded by the germline V gene are MGHDK and SYGVNS. The immunoSEQ Assay was used to sequence TCR beta CDR3 regions from DNA. The authors' pipeline ran thus. To compute T cell density, TCR beta template counts were normalized to usable DNA, which was estimated by amplifying housekeeping genes. Using the preseqR package, richness was estimated by extrapolating to 120,000 templates for tissue samples and 400,000 templates for PBMC samples. Clonality was taken to be one minus Pielou's evenness. Differential abundance testing on productive amino-acid clonotypes, with a minimum total count of 5 and an alpha of 0.1, was used to identify tissue-enriched TCRs. The Jaccard Index and the Morisita Overlap Index were used to quantify repertoire overlap between compartments. GLIPH grouped TCR beta CDR3s together with public tetramer-defined viral CDR3s, and a viral motif had to include at least three viral sequences and show V-gene enrichment. In TCRdb, the immuneACCESS table is reduced to in-frame sequences with V and J assigned. These tables do not hold every clone; where another copy was compared, an unresolved V gene accounts for under half, and the others remain unexplained. V, J and clone size were drawn from that table, and D and trimming were deduced from the DNA. The sample table lists 30,000 or so clones, around 92% of them with a count of one. The top ten clonotypes cover approximately 2% of the sample.

To note about this clone: Which antigen it targets is not known. Qualities for individual bases were not recorded, and no much larger clone is one base off.

At diagnosis, peripheral blood, uninvolved tumor-adjacent lung and tumor were collected and stored as a combination of fresh-frozen and FFPE material. Blood samples were analyzed as peripheral blood mononuclear cells for TCR repertoire profiling. The source was peripheral blood, collected before any cancer treatment. Recombination linked TRBV25-1 to TRBJ2-2; the D segment cannot be called with confidence. This TCR was recovered from a female donor over 55 with stage I lung adenocarcinoma. This receptor carries the CDR3 CASSEYRDTGELFF. Here is the DNA: TGTGCCAGCAGTGAATATAGAGACACCGGGGAGCTGTTTTTT.